This TCR beta chain is from a study of tumor and adjacent non-tumor tissue in lung cancer. Germline CDR1 and CDR2: MNHEY and SVGAGI. The CDR3 contains 14 residues. The ends lost 9 bases at V and 5 bases at J; junction bases unmatched: 7. Regarding the study as a whole: Tumor TCR diversity, when higher, was linked to shorter survival. Tumor repertoires had a smaller top 100 clone share than normal lung.

The library came from three nested PCR rounds adapted from ARM-PCR protocols. Using its own MiXCR run on the multiplex PCR reads, TCRdb lists one record per CDR3 protein. In the table there are approximately 120,000 distinct CDR3 sequences, 62% of which are singletons. Comments on this clonotype: Its antigen is not known.

RNA was extracted from bulk tissue without any cell sorting. The normal lung tissue was taken more than 3 cm from the tumor edge. The source of this sequence is a man between 60 and 75 years old with non-small cell lung cancer. J is TRBJ1-4 and V is TRBV6-5, with 9 bases lining up with TRBD1. The source material was distant non-tumor lung tissue. The DNA of the CDR3 is TGTGCCAGTAGGGGGACAGGGATGAATGAAAAACTGTTTTTT. Protein sequence: CASRGTGMNEKLFF.